This TCR beta chain came from a study of early T cells in non-severe SARS-CoV-2 infection. Looking at the study overall: From unsorted whole blood, bulk RNA was sequenced, and the chains remained unpaired. Study findings and constraints: A preference for anti-spike CD8 responses marked VDJdb matching, which missed private and CD4 specificities.

Individual cDNA molecules carried attached unique molecular identifiers. From the 5' RACE reads, TCRdb called clonotypes with MiXCR, one entry per CDR3 protein. The sample lists about 67,000 distinct CDR3 sequences; 11% were seen once. The table lists this clonotype with many counts. Antigen: not known. V lost 7 bases, J lost 10 bases, and 11 bases stayed unmatched. This CDR3 contains 14 residues. The chain employs TRBV12-3 or TRBV12-4 and TRBJ2-1; 9 positions match TRBD2. This TCR was sampled from an adult who was a healthcare worker with PCR-confirmed SARS-CoV-2 infection or an uninfected control (not recorded which). The sequenced sample was whole blood. CDR3 nucleotide sequence: TGTGCCAGCACCGCGGTTAGCGGGGGCGGGGAGCAGTTCTTC. Translation gives CASTAVSGGGEQFF.